The 24 T cell receptor beta chains below were found in one sample sequenced in a study of T cells in Graves' hyperthyroidism and ophthalmopathy. The investigators amplified TCR beta CDR3 regions from RNA transcripts. A first-round RT-PCR of the TCR CDR3 used the HTBI primer set. TCRdb used MiXCR to reprocess the multiplex PCR reads, holding one entry per CDR3 protein. The repertoire holds about 400,000 distinct CDR3 sequences, with approximately 15% as singletons. Sequencing used blood. All receptors come from a woman between 18 and 30 years old with Graves' hyperthyroidism.

This clonotype occurred many times. The V call is TRBV27, the J call TRBJ1-6, with 8 bases identical to TRBD1. CDR3 length: 16 residues. Germline V gives CDR1 MNHEY, CDR2 SMNVEV (reference sequence). Germline trimming cut 5 bases from V and 4 bases from J; bases unmatched to any gene: 7. The CDR3, as DNA: TGTGCCAGCAGTCCACGGACAGGGTCTTATAATTCACCCCTCCACTTT. Amino acids: CASSPRTGSYNSPLHF.

This clonotype was recorded many times. The rearrangement uses TRBV6-4 and TRBJ2-1; 10 bases are a match to TRBD2. CDR1 is MRHNA, CDR2 SNTAGT, per germline. Trimming cost V 3 bases and J 7 bases; bases outside gene matches: 3. The CDR3 is made up of 14 amino acids. CDR3 bases: TGTGCCAGCAGTGAGGGGACTAGCGCTAATGAGCAGTTCTTC. Translation gives CASSEGTSANEQFF.

In its sample, this clonotype was seen many times. V is TRBV20-1 and J is TRBJ2-3; 11 bases line up with TRBD2. The CDR3 runs to 14 residues. Germline CDR1 DFQATT, CDR2 SNEGSKA (reference sequence). Losses at the gene ends were 6 bases for V and 6 bases for J; bases not matched to a gene: 8. The CDR3 sequence is CSAVAGGPSDTQYF. CDR3 DNA: TGCAGTGCCGTAGCGGGAGGGCCATCCGATACGCAGTATTTT.

This clonotype was seen ten or more times. This rearrangement joins TRBV3-1 to TRBJ2-7, with 8 bases identical to TRBD1. The CDR3 consists of 14 residues. Germline V gives CDR1 LGHDT, CDR2 YNNKEL (reference sequence). V shed 2 bases and J 4 bases; nucleotides not matched to a gene: 4. The CDR3 bases are TGTGCCAGCAGCCAATTAGACAGGGGTTACGAGCAGTACTTC. It yields the protein CASSQLDRGYEQYF.

The chain combines TRBV11-2 with TRBJ2-7; D is undetermined. V was clipped by 5 bases and J by 0 bases, with 17 bases between them. Looked up from germline, CDR1 is SGHAT and CDR2 is FQNNGV. The CDR3 sequence is 16 residues long. CDR3 loop: CASSPLMGAASYEQYF. CDR3 nucleotide sequence: TGTGCCAGCAGCCCCCTCATGGGCGCAGCCTCCTACGAGCAGTACTTC.

The V gene is TRBV9, the J gene TRBJ1-2, with D unresolved. V shed 0 bases and J shed 8 bases, with 14 bases lying between them. Germline V lookup: CDR1 SGDLS, CDR2 YYNGEE. The CDR3 is 14 residues long. CDR3 DNA sequence: TGTGCCAGCAGCGTAGGGGCCGCCGGGAGGGGCTACACCTTC. Encoded protein: CASSVGAAGRGYTF.

The sample holds many counts of this clonotype. This rearrangement joins TRBV12-3 or TRBV12-4 to TRBJ1-6; D ambiguous. The CDR3 spans 12 residues. V was shortened by 6 bases and J by 9 bases, with 9 bases between the two germline ends. The DNA for the CDR3 is TGTGCCAGCAGACGTGGACTTTCACCCCTCCACTTT. Translating it yields CASRRGLSPLHF.

V is TRBV20-1 and J is TRBJ1-1; tentatively, D is TRBD1 (6 bases). V shed 0 bases and J shed 1 base, with 12 bases lying between them. The germline V gene encodes CDR1 DFQATT and CDR2 SNEGSKA (reference sequence). The CDR3 contains 15 residues. The CDR3 DNA is TGCAGTGCTAGAGATTATGGGGGGCAGAACACTGAAGCTTTCTTT. It translates to CSARDYGGQNTEAFF.

Of note for this clonotype: The junction does not match germline at one end; this may be a read error. The chain employs TRBV7-6 and TRBJ2-2; the match to TRBD2 covers 11 bases. Per the germline V gene, CDR1 is SGHVS and CDR2 is FNYEAQ. The CDR3 is made up of 16 amino acids. The CDR3 DNA reads as TGTGCCAGCAGCCCACTGACTAGCGGGAACGCCGGGGAGCTGTTTTTT. It is translated as CASSPLTSGNAGELFF.

This clonotype has a count of ten or more. The chain uses TRBV12-5 and TRBJ1-4; the D is unclear. The CDR3 length is 15 residues. Germline V lookup: CDR1 LGHNT, CDR2 FRNRAP. Trimming removed 1 base from V and 4 bases from J, with 10 bases in between. For the CDR3, the DNA is TGTGCTAGTGGTTTGGACGGACGGCTTAATGAAAAACTGTTTTTT. This codes for CASGLDGRLNEKLFF.

This clonotype was found many times. This chain links TRBV13 with TRBJ2-2; weak D call: TRBD1 (6 bases). Germline V lookup: CDR1 PRHDT, CDR2 FYEKMQ (reference sequence). V was clipped by 1 base and J by 6 bases, with 21 bases between them. The CDR3 totals 18 residues. CDR3: CASSLVSGQLASSGELFF. CDR3 DNA: TGTGCCAGCAGCTTAGTCTCTGGACAGCTTGCAAGTTCCGGGGAGCTGTTTTTT.

This chain joins TRBV11-2 and TRBJ2-6, with 9 bases that match TRBD1. V lost 5 bases and J lost 3; bases outside the gene matches: 17. The germline V gene encodes CDR1 SGHAT and CDR2 FQNNGV. The CDR3 spans 20 residues. CDR3 protein: CASSPLRTGAHLSGANVLTF. CDR3 DNA sequence: TGTGCCAGCAGCCCCCTTCGGACAGGGGCCCACCTAAGTGGGGCCAACGTCCTGACTTTC. Together with reference TRBV11-2 and TRBJ2-6, the CDR3 gives the full variable domain: EAGVAQSPRYKIIEKRQSVAFWCNPISGHATLYWYQQILGQGPKLLIQFQNNGVVDDSQLPKDRFSAERLKGVDSTLKIQPAKLEDSAVYLCASSPLRTGAHLSGANVLTFGAGSRLTVL.

The table lists this clonotype with a count of one. The CDR3 does not close with the conserved phenylalanine or tryptophan, likely indicating a read error. V usage is TRBV7-6 and J usage is TRBJ1-1; D is uncertain. Germline V CDR1 and CDR2: SGHVS, FNYEAQ. This CDR3 contains 13 residues. V lost 5 bases and J 2 bases, leaving 9 bases between the germline ends. For the CDR3, the DNA is TGTGCCAGCAGCCCGGACGGCAACACTGAAGCTTTCCTT. Protein sequence: CASSPDGNTEAFL.

The chain recombines TRBV4-2 with TRBJ2-2; no reliable D call. The germline V gene encodes CDR1 LGHNA and CDR2 YNFKEQ. The CDR3 runs to 13 residues. V shed 0 bases and J shed 9 bases, with 8 bases lying between them. The CDR3 nucleotides read TGTGCCAGCAGCCAAGATCAAGTAAGGGAGCTGTTTTTT. This sequence encodes CASSQDQVRELFF.

This clonotype has at least ten counts. The chain is built from TRBV7-6 and TRBJ2-3; D gene uncertain. Per the germline V gene, CDR1 is SGHVS and CDR2 is FNYEAQ. Between the trimmed V and J ends, which lost 2 bases and 5 bases, there was a span of 8 bases. The CDR3 spans 13 residues. CDR3 nucleotide sequence: TGTGCCAGCAGCTTAAGGGCGAAAGATACGCAGTATTTT. It specifies CASSLRAKDTQYF.

This chain links TRBV6-1 with TRBJ1-2, with no clear D. Trimming cost V 3 bases and J 3 bases, with 8 bases left between them. Germline V lookup: CDR1 MNHNS, CDR2 SASEGT. The CDR3 loop spans 13 amino acids. CDR3 residues: CASSDRRDYGYTF. CDR3 sequence (DNA): TGTGCCAGCAGTGACAGGAGAGACTATGGCTACACCTTC.

There are many counts of this clonotype. The chain carries TRBV2 and TRBJ1-5; TRBD1 matches at 10 bases. J gave up 4 bases and V 6 bases, and 6 bases lay outside the gene matches. The germline V gene encodes CDR1 SNHLY and CDR2 FYNNEI. The CDR3 has 15 residues. For the CDR3, the DNA is TGTGCCAGCAGGGGACAGGGGATAGGGAATCAGCCCCAGCATTTT. Translated: CASRGQGIGNQPQHF.

The CDR3 DNA reads as TGTGCCAGCAGCTCATACCAGGACTACGAGCAGTACTTC. Protein: CASSSYQDYEQYF. The chain joins TRBV7-8 to TRBJ2-7, with D unresolved. Trimming stripped 4 bases from V and 3 bases from J, with 10 bases between. CDR1 is SGHVS and CDR2 is FQNEAQ in the germline V gene. The CDR3 is made up of 13 amino acids.

This clonotype was counted at least ten times. This chain links TRBV28 with TRBJ1-3; TRBD1 matches at 7 bases. The V gene end was trimmed by 9 bases and the J gene end by 6 bases; junction bases not matched to a gene: 8. Germline CDR1 MDHEN, CDR2 SYDVKM. The CDR3 is 13 amino acids. The CDR3: CASSTTGPNTIYF. Here the CDR3 DNA reads TGTGCCAGTAGTACGACAGGGCCAAACACCATATATTTT.

There are many counts of this clonotype. The chain uses TRBV12-3 or TRBV12-4 and TRBJ2-2, with D maybe TRBD2 (6 bases). The V gene lost 5 bases and the J gene lost 7 bases, with 17 bases spanning the gap. The length of the CDR3 is 15 residues. Here the CDR3 reads CASSLGPSGDGELFF. For the CDR3, the DNA is TGTGCCAGCAGTCTGGGGCCTTCGGGAGACGGGGAGCTGTTTTTT.

This clonotype was seen repeatedly, ten times or more. At one end the junction does not follow the germline gene, possibly because of a read error. The CDR3 sequence: CASSSFRDIWNF. The CDR3 DNA is TGTGCCAGCAGTTCATTCCGGGACATCTGGAACTTC. The V call is TRBV6-1, the J call TRBJ2-5; tentatively, D is TRBD1 (6 bases). Germline values: CDR1 MNHNS, CDR2 SASEGT. The CDR3 loop spans 12 amino acids.

The sample holds many counts of this clonotype. The J gene is TRBJ1-2, the V gene TRBV7-3; D is ambiguous. The CDR3 runs 14 residues. Trimming cost V 5 bases and J 4 bases, with 14 bases left between them. CDR1 is SGHTA, CDR2 FQGTGA, per germline. The CDR3 nucleotides read TGTGCCAGCAGCCCCTCGGGCACCTTCTATGGCTACACCTTC. This gives the protein CASSPSGTFYGYTF.

This clonotype was observed many times. The CDR3 coding sequence is TGTGCCAGCAGTTACTCGACAGGGCGGGCTTCACCCCTCCACTTT. Protein product: CASSYSTGRASPLHF. The V gene is TRBV6-5, the J gene TRBJ1-6, with 7 positions matching TRBD1. CDR3 length: 15 residues. Germline lookup yields CDR1 MNHEY and CDR2 SVGAGI. J was trimmed by 9 bases and V by 0 bases; bases with no gene match: 5.

Many counts were recorded for this clonotype. The gene calls are TRBV18 and TRBJ1-1; 8 bases are a match to TRBD1. The length of the CDR3 is 15 residues. With 3 bases clipped from V and 5 bases from J, the junction kept 8 bases outside the gene matches. The germline V gene has CDR1 KGHSH and CDR2 LQKENI. CDR3 residues: CASSPERTGMTEAFF. The CDR3 coding sequence is TGTGCCAGCTCACCGGAACGGACAGGGATGACTGAAGCTTTCTTT.